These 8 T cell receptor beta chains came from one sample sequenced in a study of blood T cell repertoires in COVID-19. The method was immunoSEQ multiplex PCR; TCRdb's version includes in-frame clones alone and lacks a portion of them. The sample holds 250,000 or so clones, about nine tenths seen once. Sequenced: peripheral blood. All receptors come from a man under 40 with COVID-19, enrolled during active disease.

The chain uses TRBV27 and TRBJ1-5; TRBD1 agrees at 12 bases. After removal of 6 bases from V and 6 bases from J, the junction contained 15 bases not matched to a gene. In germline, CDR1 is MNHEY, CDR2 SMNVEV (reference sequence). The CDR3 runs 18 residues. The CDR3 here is CASRESGQGAQGRQPQHF. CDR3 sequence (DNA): TGTGCCAGCAGGGAATCGGGACAGGGGGCCCAGGGGCGTCAGCCCCAGCATTTT.

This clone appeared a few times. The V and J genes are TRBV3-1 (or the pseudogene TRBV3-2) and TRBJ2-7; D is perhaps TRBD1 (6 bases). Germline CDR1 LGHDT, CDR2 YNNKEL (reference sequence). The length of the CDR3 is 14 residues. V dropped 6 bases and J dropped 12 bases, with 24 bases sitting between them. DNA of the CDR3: TGTGCCAGCAGGCCTACAGGGTTCCTAGCCACCCTGTACTTC. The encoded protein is CASRPTGFLATLYF.

The CDR3 region is CANAGGRGTDTQYF. The CDR3 nucleotides read TGTGCCAACGCGGGCGGGAGGGGTACAGATACGCAGTATTTT. This chain joins TRBV7-9 and TRBJ2-3, with 9 bases fitting TRBD2. The V segment lost 10 bases and the J segment 3 bases; nucleotides outside the gene matches: 8. The V gene's germline CDR1 is SEHNR and CDR2 FQNEAQ (reference sequence). CDR3 length: 14 amino acids.

The CDR3 protein is CASSSPGQTLYEQYF. CDR3 sequence (DNA): TGTGCCAGCAGTTCACCGGGACAGACTCTCTACGAGCAGTACTTC. The rearrangement uses TRBV6-5 and TRBJ2-7, with 7 nucleotides matching TRBD1. CDR1 and CDR2 from the germline V gene are MNHEY and SVGAGI. The CDR3 sequence is 15 residues long. V shed 4 bases and J 3 bases; nucleotides not matched to a gene: 9.

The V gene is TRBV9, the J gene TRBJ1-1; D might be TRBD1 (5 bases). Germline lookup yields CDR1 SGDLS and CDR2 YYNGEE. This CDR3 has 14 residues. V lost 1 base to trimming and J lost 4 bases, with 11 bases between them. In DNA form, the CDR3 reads TGTGCCAGCAGCGTAATAGGGGCGAGCACTGAAGCTTTCTTT. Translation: CASSVIGASTEAFF.

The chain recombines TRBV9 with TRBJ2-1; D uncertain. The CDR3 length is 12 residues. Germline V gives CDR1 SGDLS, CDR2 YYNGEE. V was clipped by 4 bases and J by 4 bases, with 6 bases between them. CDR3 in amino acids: CASSPGYNEQFF. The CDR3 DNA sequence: TGTGCCAGCAGCCCAGGTTACAATGAGCAGTTCTTC. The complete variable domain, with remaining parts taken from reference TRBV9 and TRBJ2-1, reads DSGVTQTPKHLITATGQRVTLRCSPRSGDLSVYWYQQSLDQGLQFLIQYYNGEERAKGNILERFSAQQFPDLHSELNLSSLELGDSALYFCASSPGYNEQFFGPGTRLTVL.

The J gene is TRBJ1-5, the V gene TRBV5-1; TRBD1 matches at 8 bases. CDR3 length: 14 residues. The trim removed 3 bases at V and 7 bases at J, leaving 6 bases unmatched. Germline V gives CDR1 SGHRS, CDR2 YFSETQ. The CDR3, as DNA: TGCGCCAGCAGCTCGGGACAGGCTGGACAGCCCCAGCATTTT. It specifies CASSSGQAGQPQHF.

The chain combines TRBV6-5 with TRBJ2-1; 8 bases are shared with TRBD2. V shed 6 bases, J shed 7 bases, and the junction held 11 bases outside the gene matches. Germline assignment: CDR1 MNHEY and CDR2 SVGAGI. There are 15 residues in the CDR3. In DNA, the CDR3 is TGTGCCAGCAGCCATAGCGGGATCGGTAAGAATGAGCAGTTCTTC. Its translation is CASSHSGIGKNEQFF.